Reported below is one TCR beta chain. The target antigen is unknown. The data stem from a study of blood T cells in healthy people across ages. Study conclusions and caveats: Long-lived donors exceeded aged donors in naive CD4+ cells and diversity.

Germline V CDR1 and CDR2: SQVTM, ANQGSEA. V was clipped by 5 bases and J by 1 base, with 17 bases between them. This CDR3 is built from 15 residues. The authors ran a second PCR of roughly 6 to 12 cycles using a sample-barcoded 5' primer and a J-beta primer mix. TCRdb analysed the 5' RACE reads with MiXCR anew, one entry per CDR3 protein. Of approximately 1.5 million distinct CDR3 sequences in the sample, approximately 43% were seen once. This clonotype originated in a woman between 18 and 29 years old in good health. The chain recombines TRBV29-1 with TRBJ2-5; TRBD2 might be the D (6 bases). The specimen was blood. The CDR3 here is CSVSGAWTTQETQYF. As DNA, the CDR3 is TGCAGCGTTAGTGGGGCCTGGACTACCCAAGAGACCCAGTACTTC.